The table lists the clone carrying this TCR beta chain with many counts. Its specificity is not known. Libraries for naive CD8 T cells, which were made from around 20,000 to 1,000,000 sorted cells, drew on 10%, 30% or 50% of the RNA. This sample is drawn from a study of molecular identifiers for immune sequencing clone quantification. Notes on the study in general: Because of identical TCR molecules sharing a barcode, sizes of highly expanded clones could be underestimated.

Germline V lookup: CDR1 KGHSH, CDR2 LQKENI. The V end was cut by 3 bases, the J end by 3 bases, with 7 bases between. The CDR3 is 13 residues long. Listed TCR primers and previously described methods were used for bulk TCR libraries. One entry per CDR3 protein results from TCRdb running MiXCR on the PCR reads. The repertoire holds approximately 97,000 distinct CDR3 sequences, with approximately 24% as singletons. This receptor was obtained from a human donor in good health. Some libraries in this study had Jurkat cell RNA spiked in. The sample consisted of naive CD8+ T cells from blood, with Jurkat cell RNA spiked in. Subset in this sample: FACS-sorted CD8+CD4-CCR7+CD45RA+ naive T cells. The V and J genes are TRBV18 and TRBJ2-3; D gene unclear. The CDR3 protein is CASSPTGTDTQYF. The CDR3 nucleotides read TGTGCCAGCTCACCGACGGGTACAGATACGCAGTATTTT.